This entry is about one T cell receptor beta chain. The antigen is undetermined. The data belong to a study of shared clonotypes between healthy human individuals. Every donor was a Caucasian adult from Nashville, Tennessee. From CD4+ cells came CD45RA+ naive and CD45RA-negative memory subsets. TCRdb keeps only in-frame clones here, not all; method: immunoSEQ multiplex PCR. The sample contains about 730,000 clones, 72% of which appear only once. Study outcomes and limitations: Clonotype sharing across several donors was observed for around 5% of naive CD4 clonotypes.

Germline CDR1 reads MDHEN; CDR2 reads SYDVKM. V lost 6 bases and J lost 2, with 18 bases in between. This CDR3 spans 16 amino acids. This sequence joins TRBV28 and TRBJ2-3, with D unclear. Input material: memory CD4+ T cells sorted from blood. Sample subset: CD45RA-negative fraction. The sequence was obtained from a woman aged 25 to 39 in good health. The CDR3 DNA is TGTGCCAGCAGAGACCAGACCGGGCCCATCACAGATACGCAGTATTTT. Residues: CASRDQTGPITDTQYF.